The next 11 T cell receptor beta chains were all read from a single sample in a study of T-cell memory formation after mild COVID-19. In TCRdb, the 5' RACE reads were re-called with MiXCR into one record per CDR3 protein. The top ten hold roughly an eighth of the sample, which has about 470,000 distinct CDR3 sequences, approximately 18% seen once. Sequencing was performed on PBMCs or a T cell subset sorted from them (not recorded which). The receptors derive from an adult woman who had mild COVID-19 (a few samples of this study predate the infection). Cell type and time point are not known.

The chain carries TRBV7-2 and TRBJ1-2; no firm D call. Looked up from germline, CDR1 is SGHTA and CDR2 is FQGNSA. The CDR3 contains 15 residues. V dropped 3 bases and J dropped 3 bases, with 14 bases sitting between them. This CDR3 reads CASSFNPGDDYGYTF. CDR3 coding DNA: TGTGCCAGCAGCTTCAACCCGGGTGATGACTATGGCTACACCTTC.

The genes are TRBV7-8 and TRBJ2-7; 8 bases align to TRBD2. CDR1 and CDR2 from the germline V gene are SGHVS and FQNEAQ. V was clipped by 3 bases and J by 7 bases; unmatched bases: 5. The CDR3 runs 13 residues. The CDR3 loop reads CASSLGTRGEQYF. The CDR3 nucleotides read TGTGCCAGCAGCTTGGGGACTAGAGGAGAGCAGTACTTC.

This clonotype was detected only a few times. V usage is TRBV6-2 or TRBV6-3 and J usage is TRBJ2-1; either TRBD1 or TRBD2 may supply D (6 bases each). The CDR3 runs to 14 residues. Germline values: CDR1 MNHEY, CDR2 SVGEGT. Trimming shortened V by 3 bases and J by 5 bases, and 11 bases separated the two germline ends. The CDR3 sequence: CASSYWRDNNEQFF. CDR3 in DNA: TGTGCCAGCAGTTATTGGCGGGACAACAATGAGCAGTTCTTC.

The V and J genes are TRBV12-3 or TRBV12-4 and TRBJ1-1; D unresolved. The CDR3 length is 15 residues. Trimming removed 2 bases from V and 3 bases from J, with 13 bases in between. The CDR3 reads CASSLFLREDTEAFF. The CDR3 DNA reads as TGTGCCAGCAGTTTATTTTTAAGGGAGGACACTGAAGCTTTCTTT.

The CDR3 sequence is CSVEDGGPNYGYTF. The CDR3 DNA is TGCAGCGTTGAAGATGGAGGGCCAAACTATGGCTACACCTTC. The chain combines TRBV29-1 with TRBJ1-2; D not resolved. CDR1 is SQVTM, CDR2 ANQGSEA, per germline. V lost 0 bases and J 2 bases, leaving 10 bases between the germline ends. The CDR3 totals 14 residues.

The chain recombines TRBV29-1 with TRBJ1-1; the match to TRBD1 covers 7 bases. The CDR3 contains 15 residues. Germline V CDR1 and CDR2: SQVTM, ANQGSEA. Trimming removed 4 bases from V and 3 bases from J; junction bases left unmatched: 11. The DNA for the CDR3 is TGCAGCGTTGTGGGGACCGGGACAGTCGACACTGAAGCTTTCTTT. Its protein is CSVVGTGTVDTEAFF.

The chain uses TRBV6-1 and TRBJ1-5, with unresolved D. CDR1 MNHNS and CDR2 SASEGT come from the germline V gene. This CDR3 is 15 amino acids long. V was shortened by 10 bases and J by 1 base, with 17 bases between the two germline ends. CDR3 nucleotides: TGTGCCACCGGTATTGAGCCGGGCAGCAATCAGCCCCAGCATTTT. Amino acids: CATGIEPGSNQPQHF.

The sample holds a few counts of this clonotype. This chain joins TRBV7-9 and TRBJ2-1; tentative D call: TRBD1 (5 bases). The CDR3 length is 16 residues. Trimming took off 3 bases at V and 6 bases at J, with 18 bases between the two ends. Germline values: CDR1 SEHNR, CDR2 FQNEAQ (reference sequence). The CDR3 sequence is CASSFWTHTHLNEQFF. The CDR3, as DNA: TGTGCCAGCAGCTTCTGGACACACACCCACCTCAATGAGCAGTTCTTC.

CDR3 sequence (DNA): TGTGCCATCAGTGAGTCCTTGGCCAGTAGCTACGAGCAGTACTTC. Its translation is CAISESLASSYEQYF. The chain couples TRBV10-3 to TRBJ2-7; D remains unclear. The CDR3 runs to 15 residues. Germline CDR1 reads ENHRY; CDR2 reads SYGVKD. V was shortened by 0 bases and J by 3 bases, with 12 bases between the two germline ends.

V usage is TRBV12-3 or TRBV12-4 and J usage is TRBJ2-1, with 8 bases matching TRBD2. The length of the CDR3 is 14 residues. The ends lost 3 bases at V and 12 bases at J; junction bases unmatched: 10. The CDR3 reads CASSFGGPRGGQFF. The CDR3 nucleotides are TGTGCCAGCAGTTTCGGCGGACCACGGGGGGGGCAGTTCTTC.

The table lists this clonotype with a few counts. This chain links TRBV7-7 with TRBJ2-1; TRBD2 might be the D (7 bases). V gave up 2 bases and J gave up 5 bases, with 10 bases separating them. CDR1 is SSHAT and CDR2 is FNYEAQ in the germline V gene (reference sequence). The CDR3 is 14 residues long. CDR3 loop: CASSLIGGDNEQFF. In DNA form, the CDR3 reads TGTGCCAGCAGCTTAATAGGGGGGGACAATGAGCAGTTCTTC.